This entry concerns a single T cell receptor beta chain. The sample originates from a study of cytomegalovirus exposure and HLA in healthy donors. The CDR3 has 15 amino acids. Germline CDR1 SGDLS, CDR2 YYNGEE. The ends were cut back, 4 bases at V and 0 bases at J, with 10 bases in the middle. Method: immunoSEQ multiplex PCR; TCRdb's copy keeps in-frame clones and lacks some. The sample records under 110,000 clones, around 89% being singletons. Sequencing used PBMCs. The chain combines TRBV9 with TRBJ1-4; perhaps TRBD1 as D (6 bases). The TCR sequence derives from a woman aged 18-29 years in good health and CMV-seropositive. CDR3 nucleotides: TGTGCCAGCAGCCAAGGGGGAGCAACTAATGAAAAACTGTTTTTT. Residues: CASSQGGATNEKLFF.